The T cell receptor delta chain under discussion was sequenced for a study of Vδ1+ human thymocytes. Study results and limitations: Thymic delta-chain repertoires held 15% to 20% Vdelta2 sequences and few Vdelta3, despite high sort purity. Many TRG clonotypes were shared between donors; TRD repertoires were essentially private. Highly polyclonal TRG and TRD repertoires with Gaussian CDR3 length distributions appeared in thymus.

The CDR3 extends over 19 amino acids. Per germline, CDR1 GEAIGNYY and CDR2 EKD. Of note for this clone: The antigen remains undetermined. One junction end disagrees with the germline gene, perhaps due to a read error.

RNA was extracted from the cells and then reverse transcribed. Pooled V-gene forward primers with one constant-region reverse primer generated the CDR3 amplicons by multiplex PCR. TCRdb re-called the multiplex PCR reads using CATT. The repertoire holds about 58,000 delta-chain clones, more than 12% seen once, with about 0.4% in the top ten. Vdelta1+ thymocyte sorts reached between roughly 96% and 99.6% purity. The rearrangement uses TRDV2 and TRDJ1; 7 bases align to TRDD3. Sample: Vdelta1+ gamma-delta thymocytes from the thymus. Specified subset: FACS-sorted CD3+ TCRalphabeta- TCRVdelta1+ TCRVdelta2- thymocytes. This TCR was recovered from a girl less than two years old who had congenital heart surgery. Here the CDR3 DNA reads TGTGCCTGTGACACCGTCCTCCTATTGGCGGGGGATTACACCGATAAACCCATCTTT. As protein: CACDTVLLLAGDYTDKPIF.